Listed here are 14 T cell receptor beta chains from one sample, sequenced in a study of blood T cell repertoires in COVID-19. TCRdb's copy holds only in-frame clones and misses some; the assay was immunoSEQ multiplex PCR. The table records approximately 210,000 clones, around four fifths of them present only once. Sequencing input: peripheral blood. Every receptor here comes from a woman aged 70-85 years with active or convalescent COVID-19.

CDR3 in amino acids: CASSKEGDGYTF. The CDR3 DNA reads TGTGCCAGCAGCAAAGAAGGAGACGGCTACACCTTC. The gene calls are TRBV11-3 and TRBJ1-2; no clear D gene. Trimming took off 5 bases at V and 8 bases at J, with 12 bases between the two ends. This CDR3 region has 12 residues. Germline CDR1 reads SGHNT; CDR2 reads YENEEA.

This clone appeared once. The chain employs TRBV6-6 and TRBJ2-7; D perhaps matches TRBD1 (5 bases). Per the germline V gene, CDR1 is MNHNY and CDR2 is SVGAGI (reference sequence). This CDR3 spans 11 amino acids. V shed 7 bases and J shed 6 bases, with 10 bases lying between them. CDR3 amino acids: CASKQGGEQYF. Written as DNA, the CDR3 is TGTGCCAGCAAGCAGGGTGGCGAGCAGTACTTC.

The chain has TRBV6-2 or TRBV6-3 and TRBJ2-2; D not certain. The CDR3 is 14 residues long. Trimming stripped 2 bases from V and 6 bases from J, with 10 bases between. Per the germline V gene, CDR1 is MNHEY and CDR2 is SVGEGT. CDR3 sequence (DNA): TGTGCCAGCAGTTACGAACCGGTTGCCGGGGAGCTGTTTTTT. It yields the protein CASSYEPVAGELFF.

J is TRBJ2-7 and V is TRBV2; D gene unclear. Germline V gene sequence: CDR1 SNHLY, CDR2 FYNNEI. V shed 0 bases and J shed 8 bases, with 11 bases lying between them. CDR3 length: 13 residues. The CDR3 reads CASSEAVEAKQYF. CDR3 in DNA: TGTGCCAGCAGTGAAGCGGTTGAGGCTAAGCAGTACTTC.

The J gene is TRBJ2-2, the V gene TRBV12-3 or TRBV12-4; D is uncertain. There are 12 residues in the CDR3. Trimming removed 6 bases from V and 5 bases from J, with 7 bases in between. CDR3 sequence: CASSSQTGELFF. The CDR3 DNA sequence: TGTGCCAGCAGCTCACAGACCGGGGAGCTGTTTTTT.

This clone occurred once. V is TRBV10-1 and J is TRBJ2-1, with 11 bases that match TRBD2. Germline assignment: CDR1 WNHNN and CDR2 SYGVQD (reference sequence). V trimming: 0 bases; J trimming: 4 bases; junction bases outside the gene matches: 2. The CDR3 is 16 residues long. DNA of the CDR3: TGCGCCAGCAGTGAGTCTAGCGGGAGGGATTACAATGAGCAGTTCTTC. Its translation: CASSESSGRDYNEQFF.

The V and J genes are TRBV7-2 and TRBJ2-7, with TRBD2 as a possible D gene (7 bases). The CDR3 is 16 residues long. V lost 1 base, J lost 0 bases, and 13 bases lay in between. Germline V gene data show CDR1 as SGHTA and CDR2 as FQGNSA. CDR3 sequence (DNA): TGTGCCAGCAGCTTAGTGGGGGGGCGAAGCTCCTACGAGCAGTACTTC. This codes for CASSLVGGRSSYEQYF.

V and J are TRBV19 and TRBJ2-3, with D perhaps TRBD1 (7 bases). There are 17 residues in the CDR3. V was trimmed by 3 bases and J by 4 bases, leaving 20 bases between them. Germline V gene data show CDR1 as LNHDA and CDR2 as SQIVND (reference sequence). The chain's CDR3 is CASSITRQGGMPDTQYF. CDR3 coding DNA: TGTGCCAGTAGTATTACCCGACAGGGAGGTATGCCAGATACGCAGTATTTT.

This chain links TRBV7-8 with TRBJ2-5, with 10 bases aligning to TRBD2. CDR3 length: 17 amino acids. Looked up from germline, CDR1 is SGHVS and CDR2 is FQNEAQ. V was pared by 1 base and J by 2 bases, with 7 bases of the junction left unmatched. CDR3 residues: CASSLGVTSGAQETQYF. As DNA, the CDR3 is TGTGCCAGCAGCTTAGGAGTAACTAGCGGGGCGCAAGAGACCCAGTACTTC.

This chain links TRBV15 with TRBJ2-7, with D possibly being TRBD2 (6 bases). V lost 1 base and J 6 bases, leaving 13 bases between the germline ends. This CDR3 is 14 amino acids long. Germline CDR1 reads LNHNV; CDR2 reads YYDKDF (reference sequence). CDR3 coding DNA: TGTGCCACCAGCAGAGCGGTAGCGGAGGGCGAGCAGTACTTC. It codes for CATSRAVAEGEQYF.

The genes are TRBV9 and TRBJ1-1; maybe TRBD1 (5 bases). V was cut by 5 bases and J by 4 bases, with 9 bases left in between. Germline V lookup: CDR1 SGDLS, CDR2 YYNGEE. This CDR3 spans 12 amino acids. CDR3: CASRGEATEAFF. The CDR3 DNA reads TGTGCCAGCAGGGGGGAGGCCACTGAAGCTTTCTTT.

The chain joins TRBV6-5 to TRBJ1-4; possible D gene TRBD1, 5 bases. The CDR3 sequence is 13 residues long. Per the germline V gene, CDR1 is MNHEY and CDR2 is SVGAGI. V dropped 3 bases and J dropped 14 bases, with 16 bases sitting between them. The CDR3 sequence: CASSYNDQGSLFF. The CDR3 DNA is TGTGCCAGCAGTTATAACGACCAGGGTAGTCTGTTTTTT.

The chain has TRBV20-1 and TRBJ2-1; a possible D gene is TRBD2 (6 bases). The CDR3 has 11 amino acids. The germline CDR1 and CDR2 sequences are DFQATT and SNEGSKA (reference sequence). Trimming took 6 bases from V and 16 from J, leaving 19 bases between them. For the CDR3, the DNA is TGCAGTGCCGAAACGGGACTCCCCGCATTCTTC. Its translation: CSAETGLPAFF.

The rearrangement joins TRBV11-3 to TRBJ2-2, with D maybe TRBD1 (6 bases). CDR1 is SGHNT, CDR2 YENEEA, per germline. The CDR3 is 14 amino acids. Trimming took 5 bases from V and 6 from J, leaving 13 bases between them. CDR3 nucleotide sequence: TGTGCCAGCAGCCTGGGACACCCCTCCGGGGAGCTGTTTTTT. It translates to CASSLGHPSGELFF.